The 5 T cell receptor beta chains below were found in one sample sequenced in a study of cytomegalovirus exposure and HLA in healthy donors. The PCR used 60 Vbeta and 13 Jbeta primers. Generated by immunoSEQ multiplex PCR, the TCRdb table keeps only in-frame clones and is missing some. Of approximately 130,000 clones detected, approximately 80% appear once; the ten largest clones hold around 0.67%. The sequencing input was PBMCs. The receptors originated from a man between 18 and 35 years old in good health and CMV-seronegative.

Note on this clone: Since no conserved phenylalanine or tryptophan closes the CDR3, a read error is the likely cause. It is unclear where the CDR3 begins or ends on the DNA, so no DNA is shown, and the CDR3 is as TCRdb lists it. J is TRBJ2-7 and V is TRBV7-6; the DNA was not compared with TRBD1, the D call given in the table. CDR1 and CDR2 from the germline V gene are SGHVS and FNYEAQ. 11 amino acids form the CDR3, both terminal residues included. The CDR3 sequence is CASSNRDTFNL.

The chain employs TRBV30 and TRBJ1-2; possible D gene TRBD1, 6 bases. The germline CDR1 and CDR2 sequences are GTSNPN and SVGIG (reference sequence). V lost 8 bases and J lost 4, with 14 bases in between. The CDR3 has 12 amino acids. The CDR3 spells CARDGRGYGYTF. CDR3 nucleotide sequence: TGTGCCCGGGACGGCAGGGGCTATGGCTACACCTTC.

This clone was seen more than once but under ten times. CDR3 loop: CASSSRDTEAFF. The CDR3 DNA sequence: TGTGCCAGCAGCTCCAGGGACACTGAAGCTTTCTTT. The chain couples TRBV7-2 to TRBJ1-1, with a tentative D call TRBD1 (5 bases). The CDR3 is 12 residues long. Per the germline V gene, CDR1 is SGHTA and CDR2 is FQGNSA. Trimming removed 4 bases from V and 3 bases from J, with 6 bases in between. Combining the CDR3 with reference TRBV7-2 and TRBJ1-1 gives the whole variable domain GAGVSQSPSNKVTEKGKDVELRCDPISGHTALYWYRQSLGQGLEFLIYFQGNSAPDKSGLPSDRFSAERTGGSVSTLTIQRTQQEDSAVYLCASSSRDTEAFFGQGTRLTVV.

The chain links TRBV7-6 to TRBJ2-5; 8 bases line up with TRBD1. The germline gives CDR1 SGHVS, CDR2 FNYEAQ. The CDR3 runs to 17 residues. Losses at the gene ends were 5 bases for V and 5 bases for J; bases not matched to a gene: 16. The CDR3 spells CASSHTPRGQGTETQYF. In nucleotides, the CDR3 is TGTGCCAGCAGCCACACTCCCCGTGGACAGGGAACGGAGACCCAGTACTTC.

CDR3 loop: CASSTDRGLRGYTF. DNA for the CDR3: TGTGCCAGCAGTACTGACAGGGGGCTTAGGGGCTACACCTTC. The chain recombines TRBV25-1 with TRBJ1-2; 10 nucleotides align to TRBD1. Germline CDR1 is MGHDK and CDR2 is SYGVNS. This CDR3 spans 14 amino acids. V was pared by 5 bases and J by 8 bases, with 8 bases of the junction left unmatched.